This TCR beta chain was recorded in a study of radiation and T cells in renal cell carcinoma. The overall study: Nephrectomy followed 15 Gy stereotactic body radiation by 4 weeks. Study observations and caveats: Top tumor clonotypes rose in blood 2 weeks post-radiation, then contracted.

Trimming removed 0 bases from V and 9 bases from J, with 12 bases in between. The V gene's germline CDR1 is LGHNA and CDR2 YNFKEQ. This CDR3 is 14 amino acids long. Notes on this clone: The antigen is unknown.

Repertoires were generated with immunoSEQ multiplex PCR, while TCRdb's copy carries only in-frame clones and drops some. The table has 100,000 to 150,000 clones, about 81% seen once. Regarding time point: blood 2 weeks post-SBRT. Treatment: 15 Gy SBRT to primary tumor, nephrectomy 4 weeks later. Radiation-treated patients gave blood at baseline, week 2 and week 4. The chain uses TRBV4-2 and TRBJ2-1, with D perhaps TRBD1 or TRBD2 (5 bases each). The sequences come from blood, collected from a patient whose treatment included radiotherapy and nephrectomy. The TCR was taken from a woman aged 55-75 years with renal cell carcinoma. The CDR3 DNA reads TGTGCCAGCAGCCAAGAGGTGACGAGGGGTGAGCAGTTCTTC. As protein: CASSQEVTRGEQFF.